What follows are 15 T cell receptor beta chains derived from one specimen sequenced in a study of blood T cells in healthy people across ages. A second PCR of roughly 6 to 12 cycles used a sample-barcoded 5' primer and a J-beta primer mix. Each CDR3 protein gets one entry after TCRdb re-called the 5' RACE reads with MiXCR. The sample shows about 570,000 distinct CDR3 sequences, 25% to 30% of them seen only once. The sequenced sample was blood. Every receptor here comes from a woman aged 70-85 years in good health.

The rearrangement links TRBV5-1 to TRBJ1-4; D call uncertain. The V gene lost 3 bases and the J gene lost 6 bases, with 12 bases spanning the gap. This CDR3 comprises 14 residues. Germline CDR1 and CDR2: SGHRS and YFSETQ. The CDR3 nucleotides are TGCGCCAGCAGCTACCGGGCCGAGGATGAAAAACTGTTTTTT. Its protein is CASSYRAEDEKLFF.

The V call is TRBV5-8, the J call TRBJ2-6; D is undetermined. This CDR3 is built from 14 residues. Deletions cut 8 bases from V and 1 base from J, with 10 bases between. Germline loops: CDR1 SGHTS, CDR2 YDEGEE. CDR3 protein: CASKDPSGANVLTF. CDR3 DNA: TGTGCCAGTAAAGATCCTTCTGGGGCCAACGTCCTGACTTTC. Full variable domain (outside the CDR3, taken from reference TRBV5-8 and TRBJ2-6): EAGVTQSPTHLIKTRGQQATLRCSPISGHTSVYWYQQALGLGLQFLLWYDEGEERNRGNFPPRFSGRQFPNYSSELNVNALELEDSALYLCASKDPSGANVLTFGAGSRLTVL.

The chain carries TRBV7-2 and TRBJ1-6; 7 positions agree with TRBD1. This CDR3 is built from 15 residues. Trimming cost V 4 bases and J 9 bases; bases outside gene matches: 9. Germline V gene data show CDR1 as SGHTA and CDR2 as FQGNSA. CDR3: CASSSGGGGFSPLHF. The DNA for the CDR3 is TGTGCCAGCAGCTCAGGCGGAGGGGGCTTTTCACCCCTCCACTTT.

The chain has TRBV6-5 and TRBJ1-3; D perhaps matches TRBD1 (5 bases). Germline V gives CDR1 MNHEY, CDR2 SVGAGI. V was cut by 1 base and J by 1 base, with 11 bases left in between. The CDR3 is 16 amino acids. The CDR3 loop reads CASSYYGQGSGNTIYF. The CDR3 nucleotides read TGTGCCAGCAGTTACTACGGGCAGGGATCTGGAAACACCATATATTTT.

The chain recombines TRBV20-1 with TRBJ2-5, with 8 bases aligning to TRBD2. CDR1 and CDR2 (germline): DFQATT, SNEGSKA (reference sequence). The CDR3 totals 14 residues. Trimming cost V 5 bases and J 0 bases; bases outside gene matches: 5. CDR3 sequence (DNA): TGCAGTGCTTTCCGTAGCGGGAACCAAGAGACCCAGTACTTC. Its translation: CSAFRSGNQETQYF.

The chain recombines TRBV9 with TRBJ2-7; TRBD2 aligns across 11 bases. Germline CDR1 SGDLS, CDR2 YYNGEE. The CDR3 runs to 16 residues. The V gene end was trimmed by 2 bases and the J gene end by 2 bases; junction bases not matched to a gene: 6. CDR3 bases: TGTGCCAGCAGCGTCGGTAGCGGGGGGGATACCTACGAGCAGTACTTC. Its protein product is CASSVGSGGDTYEQYF.

V and J are TRBV5-1 and TRBJ1-2; 7 bases match TRBD1. This CDR3 comprises 14 residues. Germline assignment: CDR1 SGHRS and CDR2 YFSETQ. Unmatched junction bases numbered 6, after V lost 0 bases and J lost 7 bases. CDR3 DNA sequence: TGCGCCAGCAGCTTGGGACAGGGATTTTTTGGCTACACCTTC. Its protein product is CASSLGQGFFGYTF.

There are many counts of this clonotype. J is TRBJ1-2 and V is TRBV15; no clear D. The CDR3 totals 13 residues. The V end lost 1 base, the J end lost 8 bases, and 11 bases lay between the germline ends. Per the germline V gene, CDR1 is LNHNV and CDR2 is YYDKDF (reference sequence). CDR3 sequence reads: CATSRGTAGGYTF. In nucleotides, the CDR3 is TGTGCCACCAGCAGAGGTACCGCCGGCGGCTACACCTTC.

This clonotype was found a few times. The chain carries TRBV27 and TRBJ2-5; either TRBD1 or TRBD2 may supply D (5 bases each). The DNA matches TRBJ2-7 better at its end, which makes the J call doubtful. There are 15 residues in the CDR3. Germline V gene lookup returns CDR1 MNHEY and CDR2 SMNVEV (reference sequence). CDR3 loop: CASSLKEGPTYEQYF. The CDR3 DNA reads as TGTGCCAGCAGTTTAAAAGAGGGGCCGACCTACGAGCAGTACTTC.

This rearrangement joins TRBV7-2 to TRBJ2-3; 10 bases line up with TRBD1. The germline V gene has CDR1 SGHTA and CDR2 FQGNSA. The trim removed 6 bases at V and 2 bases at J, leaving 5 bases unmatched. The CDR3 runs 15 residues. In DNA form, the CDR3 reads TGTACCAGCAGAATGACAGGGGGCTACACAGATACGCAGTATTTT. Encoded protein: CTSRMTGGYTDTQYF.

The CDR3 is CASSQEYRRADTQYF. Here the CDR3 DNA reads TGCGCCAGCAGCCAAGAATATCGACGTGCAGATACGCAGTATTTT. The V gene is TRBV4-1, the J gene TRBJ2-3; D is ambiguous. V lost 0 bases and J 4 bases, leaving 11 bases between the germline ends. The V gene's germline CDR1 is MGHRA and CDR2 YSYEKL. This CDR3 has 15 amino acids.

This clonotype has a handful of counts. V and J are TRBV7-9 and TRBJ2-5; D is perhaps TRBD2 (6 bases). Germline loops: CDR1 SEHNR, CDR2 FQNEAQ (reference sequence). V gave up 3 bases and J gave up 0 bases, with 11 bases separating them. The CDR3 has 15 amino acids. CDR3 region: CASSLDYQYQETQYF. The CDR3, as DNA: TGTGCCAGCAGCTTGGACTACCAGTACCAAGAGACCCAGTACTTC.

The rearrangement uses TRBV7-2 and TRBJ2-7; weak D call: TRBD2 (5 bases). CDR3 length equals 14 residues. CDR1 and CDR2 from the germline V gene are SGHTA and FQGNSA. The V end was cut by 5 bases, the J end by 5 bases, with 16 bases between. The CDR3 region has the DNA TGTGCCAGCAGCCCTATGGCTAGCATCCACGAGCAGTACTTC. Protein product: CASSPMASIHEQYF.

This clonotype has only a few counts. The chain has TRBV15 and TRBJ1-2; D is unresolved. The CDR3 is 16 residues long. Between the trimmed V and J ends, which lost 0 bases and 2 bases, there was a span of 13 bases. Germline CDR1 is LNHNV and CDR2 is YYDKDF (reference sequence). The CDR3, as DNA: TGTGCCACCAGCAGAGACAGACTGGAAGTCAACTATGGCTACACCTTC. This sequence encodes CATSRDRLEVNYGYTF.

In its sample, this clonotype was seen a few times. J is TRBJ2-5 and V is TRBV20-1, with 8 bases identical to TRBD1. V gave up 5 bases and J gave up 2 bases; unmatched junction bases: 4. The CDR3 spans 13 residues. The germline V gene encodes CDR1 DFQATT and CDR2 SNEGSKA (reference sequence). The DNA of the CDR3 is TGCAGTGCTGACAGGGGACCACAAGAGACCCAGTACTTC. Amino acids: CSADRGPQETQYF.